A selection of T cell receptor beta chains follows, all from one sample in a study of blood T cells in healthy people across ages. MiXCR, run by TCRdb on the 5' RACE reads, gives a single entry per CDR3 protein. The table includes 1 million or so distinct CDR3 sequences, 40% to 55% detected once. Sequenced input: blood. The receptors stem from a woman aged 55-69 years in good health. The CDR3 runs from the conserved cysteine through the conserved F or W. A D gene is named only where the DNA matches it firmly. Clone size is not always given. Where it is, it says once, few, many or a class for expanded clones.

cdr3_nt: TGTGCCAGCAGCGGGACTAGCGCCGGTGAGCAGTTCTTC
cdr3_aa: CASSGTSAGEQFF
clone_size: .
j_call: TRBJ2-1
d_call: TRBD2
v_call: TRBV12-3/TRBV12-4

cdr3_nt: TGTGCCAGCAGCGCTCTAGCGTCAATACCCAATGAGCAGTTCTTC
cdr3_aa: CASSALASIPNEQFF
clone_size: .
j_call: TRBJ2-1
d_call: .
v_call: TRBV9

cdr3_nt: TGTGCCAGCAGCGCCCGCGGCGGGACAGAAGAGACCCAGTACTTC
cdr3_aa: CASSARGGTEETQYF
clone_size: .
j_call: TRBJ2-5
d_call: .
v_call: TRBV9

cdr3_nt: TGTGCCAGCAGTTACTCGCTAGCTTACGAGCAGTACTTC
cdr3_aa: CASSYSLAYEQYF
clone_size: .
j_call: TRBJ2-7
d_call: .
v_call: TRBV6-6

cdr3_nt: TGTGCCAGTGGACAGGGGGTACCCCAAGAGACCCAGTACTTC
cdr3_aa: CASGQGVPQETQYF
clone_size: .
j_call: TRBJ2-5
d_call: TRBD1
v_call: TRBV2

cdr3_nt: TGTGCCAGCAGTGCGGACAGGGGGATTAACGAGCAGTACTTC
cdr3_aa: CASSADRGINEQYF
clone_size: few
j_call: TRBJ2-7
d_call: TRBD1
v_call: TRBV2

cdr3_nt: TGTGCCAGCAGCTTAAGACTAGCGTTTGAGCAGTACTTC
cdr3_aa: CASSLRLAFEQYF
clone_size: few
j_call: TRBJ2-5
d_call: TRBD2
v_call: TRBV7-2

cdr3_nt: TGCAGTGCTAGAGAGGCCGGATTCAATCAGCCCCAGCATTTT
cdr3_aa: CSAREAGFNQPQHF
clone_size: few
j_call: TRBJ1-5
d_call: .
v_call: TRBV20-1

cdr3_nt: TGTGCCAGCAGTGTGCAGGGGGATTACACTGAAGCTTTCTTT
cdr3_aa: CASSVQGDYTEAFF
clone_size: .
j_call: TRBJ1-1
d_call: TRBD1
v_call: TRBV25-1

cdr3_nt: TGCAGCGCCAGACAGGGACCCTACGAGCAGTACTTC
cdr3_aa: CSARQGPYEQYF
clone_size: many
j_call: TRBJ2-7
d_call: TRBD1
v_call: TRBV20-1

cdr3_nt: TGTGCCAGCAGCCAAGTGACCGCAGATACGCAGTATTTT
cdr3_aa: CASSQVTADTQYF
clone_size: .
j_call: TRBJ2-3
d_call: .
v_call: TRBV3-1

cdr3_nt: TGTGCCACCAGCAGACCAGAGGTCTCCTATGGCTACACCTTC
cdr3_aa: CATSRPEVSYGYTF
clone_size: .
j_call: TRBJ1-2
d_call: .
v_call: TRBV15

cdr3_nt: TGCAGTGCTAGAGGTCCCGGGACTAGCGGGGACGACTCCTACAATGAGCAGTACTTC
cdr3_aa: CSARGPGTSGDDSYNEQYF
clone_size: .
j_call: TRBJ2-7
d_call: TRBD2
v_call: TRBV20-1

cdr3_nt: TGTGCCAGCAGCTTAGCTTCAGGGATGGGCAATCAGCCCCAGCATTTT
cdr3_aa: CASSLASGMGNQPQHF
clone_size: .
j_call: TRBJ1-5
d_call: .
v_call: TRBV7-2

cdr3_nt: TGCGCCAGCAGCAGGACAGTTAGCGGGGTTGTCTACGAGCAGTACTTC
cdr3_aa: CASSRTVSGVVYEQYF
clone_size: .
j_call: TRBJ2-7
d_call: TRBD2
v_call: TRBV5-1

cdr3_nt: TGTGCCAGCAGCTTGGGCGGACAGGCTCGCACAGATACGCAGTATTTT
cdr3_aa: CASSLGGQARTDTQYF
clone_size: .
j_call: TRBJ2-3
d_call: TRBD1
v_call: TRBV5-6

cdr3_nt: TGTGCCACCAGTGATTTTGGGACTAGCGGGAGCGCAGATACGCAGTATTTT
cdr3_aa: CATSDFGTSGSADTQYF
clone_size: many
j_call: TRBJ2-3
d_call: TRBD2
v_call: TRBV24-1

cdr3_nt: TGTGCCTGGAGTGTAAGGGCAGGGGCAGAGACCCAGTACTTC
cdr3_aa: CAWSVRAGAETQYF
clone_size: .
j_call: TRBJ2-5
d_call: .
v_call: TRBV30

cdr3_nt: TGTGCCAGCAAAACGTTTCAGGGGCCCGGAGATACGCAGTATTTT
cdr3_aa: CASKTFQGPGDTQYF
clone_size: few
j_call: TRBJ2-3
d_call: .
v_call: TRBV2

cdr3_nt: TGTGCCAGCAGCTTAAGTCTAGCGGATTACAATGAGCAGTACTTC
cdr3_aa: CASSLSLADYNEQYF
clone_size: few
j_call: TRBJ2-7
d_call: TRBD2
v_call: TRBV7-3

cdr3_nt: TGTGCCAGCAGCTCCCGTTCAGGCGGCCCCTCCTACGAGCAGTACTTC
cdr3_aa: CASSSRSGGPSYEQYF
clone_size: .
j_call: TRBJ2-7
d_call: .
v_call: TRBV7-6

cdr3_nt: TGTGCCATCAGCAAGAGCAATCAGCCCCAGCATTTT
cdr3_aa: CAISKSNQPQHF
clone_size: .
j_call: TRBJ1-5
d_call: .
v_call: TRBV10-3

cdr3_nt: TGCAGCGGGACGACAGTGAACACTGAAGCTTTCTTT
cdr3_aa: CSGTTVNTEAFF
clone_size: few
j_call: TRBJ1-1
d_call: .
v_call: TRBV29-1

cdr3_nt: TGTGCCAGCACCATCTCAGGGGAGCAGTTCTTC
cdr3_aa: CASTISGEQFF
clone_size: .
j_call: TRBJ2-1
d_call: .
v_call: TRBV12-3/TRBV12-4

cdr3_nt: TGTGCCACCAGCAGAGAATTTGTGGGTACCCCCACCGGAGCACACATTGAGCAGTTCTTC
cdr3_aa: CATSREFVGTPTGAHIEQFF
clone_size: once
j_call: TRBJ2-1
d_call: .
v_call: TRBV15

cdr3_nt: TGCGCCAGCAGCCCGGGACAGGGGTTGACAGATACGCAGTATTTT
cdr3_aa: CASSPGQGLTDTQYF
clone_size: few
j_call: TRBJ2-3
d_call: TRBD1
v_call: TRBV4-1

cdr3_nt: TGTGCCAGCAGTGGGGCAGTGGGCTACACCTTC
cdr3_aa: CASSGAVGYTF
clone_size: .
j_call: TRBJ1-2
d_call: .
v_call: TRBV27

cdr3_nt: TGTGCCAGCAGCCCCAGGAGGGTCGGAGTTTACCAAGAGACCCAGTACTTC
cdr3_aa: CASSPRRVGVYQETQYF
clone_size: .
j_call: TRBJ2-5
d_call: .
v_call: TRBV7-2

cdr3_nt: TGCAGTGCTAGAGATCTTTTGTGGGGGGGTGGCACAGATACGCAGTATTTT
cdr3_aa: CSARDLLWGGGTDTQYF
clone_size: .
j_call: TRBJ2-3
d_call: TRBD2
v_call: TRBV20-1

cdr3_nt: TGCGCCAGCAGCCAAGAGTCAGGGGCCCCCCTCTATGGCTACACCTTC
cdr3_aa: CASSQESGAPLYGYTF
clone_size: few
j_call: TRBJ1-2
d_call: .
v_call: TRBV4-1

cdr3_nt: TGTGCCACCAGCCCGGGAGCGGACTCCTACGAGCAGTACTTC
cdr3_aa: CATSPGADSYEQYF
clone_size: .
j_call: TRBJ2-7
d_call: .
v_call: TRBV15

cdr3_nt: TGTGCCAGTAGTAGAACAGGGACCGGCTCCTACAATGAGCAGTTCTTC
cdr3_aa: CASSRTGTGSYNEQFF
clone_size: .
j_call: TRBJ2-1
d_call: .
v_call: TRBV19

cdr3_nt: TGTGCCAGCAGCCGGGGAGGCACTGACGCTTTCTTT
cdr3_aa: CASSRGGTDAFF
clone_size: .
j_call: TRBJ1-1
d_call: .
v_call: TRBV11-2

cdr3_nt: TGCGCCAGCAGTGGGAGACAGGGAGAAAAACTGTTTTTT
cdr3_aa: CASSGRQGEKLFF
clone_size: .
j_call: TRBJ1-4
d_call: TRBD1
v_call: TRBV10-2

cdr3_nt: TGCGCCAGCAGCCAAGAGGCTATGTACAATGAGCAGTTCTTC
cdr3_aa: CASSQEAMYNEQFF
clone_size: .
j_call: TRBJ2-1
d_call: .
v_call: TRBV4-1

cdr3_nt: TGTGCCAGCAGCTTAGAGCAGGAGACTAGTGGCGAGCAGTACTTC
cdr3_aa: CASSLEQETSGEQYF
clone_size: .
j_call: TRBJ2-7
d_call: .
v_call: TRBV7-6

cdr3_nt: TGTGCCAGCCGATGGGGGATAGGAACCTACGAGCAGTACTTC
cdr3_aa: CASRWGIGTYEQYF
clone_size: .
j_call: TRBJ2-7
d_call: .
v_call: TRBV6-5

cdr3_nt: TGCAGCATAAGATCTGGGGCCAACGTCCTGACTTTC
cdr3_aa: CSIRSGANVLTF
clone_size: .
j_call: TRBJ2-6
d_call: .
v_call: TRBV29-1

cdr3_nt: TGTGCCAGCAGTTGGGACAGCGCGGGGAACTATGGCTACACCTTC
cdr3_aa: CASSWDSAGNYGYTF
clone_size: .
j_call: TRBJ1-2
d_call: TRBD1
v_call: TRBV28

cdr3_nt: TGCGCCATCAGTTCAACCCTTGGGCAGGACACTGAAGCTTTCTTT
cdr3_aa: CAISSTLGQDTEAFF
clone_size: .
j_call: TRBJ1-1
d_call: .
v_call: TRBV10-3

cdr3_nt: TGTGCCAGCAGTTTCCTAGCGGGGGCCCGGGGCGAGCAGTACTTC
cdr3_aa: CASSFLAGARGEQYF
clone_size: .
j_call: TRBJ2-7
d_call: TRBD2
v_call: TRBV6-2/TRBV6-3

cdr3_nt: TGCAGTGCCCCCGGGACTAGCGGGAGATATGAGCAGTTCTTC
cdr3_aa: CSAPGTSGRYEQFF
clone_size: .
j_call: TRBJ2-1
d_call: TRBD2
v_call: TRBV20-1

cdr3_nt: TGTGCCAGCAGCGTAGTTCAGGACAGCATGAATCAGCCCCAGCATTTT
cdr3_aa: CASSVVQDSMNQPQHF
clone_size: many
j_call: TRBJ1-5
d_call: .
v_call: TRBV9

cdr3_nt: TGCAGCGTTGGTTCGGGAGTCTACTACAATGAGCAGTTCTTC
cdr3_aa: CSVGSGVYYNEQFF
clone_size: .
j_call: TRBJ2-1
d_call: .
v_call: TRBV29-1

cdr3_nt: TGCAGTGCTAGAGGGACTAGCGGGGGAACCTACGAGCAGTACTTC
cdr3_aa: CSARGTSGGTYEQYF
clone_size: .
j_call: TRBJ2-7
d_call: TRBD2
v_call: TRBV20-1

cdr3_nt: TGCAGCGTTGAAGCCAGAAGGTTCGAAGGCCAGGACAGGGGCAGAGGAGGTGAGCAGTACTTC
cdr3_aa: CSVEARRFEGQDRGRGGEQYF
clone_size: .
j_call: TRBJ2-5
d_call: TRBD1
v_call: TRBV29-1

cdr3_nt: TGTGCCAGCAGCGTACTAGCGGGAGTGGACAATGAGCAGTTCTTC
cdr3_aa: CASSVLAGVDNEQFF
clone_size: few
j_call: TRBJ2-1
d_call: TRBD2
v_call: TRBV12-3/TRBV12-4

cdr3_nt: TGCAGTGCTAGTTCAGGGTCAGAGACCCAGTACTTC
cdr3_aa: CSASSGSETQYF
clone_size: .
j_call: TRBJ2-5
d_call: .
v_call: TRBV20-1

cdr3_nt: TGTGCCAGCAGAATTGACACGTCCTACGAGCAGTACTTC
cdr3_aa: CASRIDTSYEQYF
clone_size: few
j_call: TRBJ2-7
d_call: .
v_call: TRBV12-3/TRBV12-4

cdr3_nt: TGTGCCAGCAGGGCCGCAATGGAACTTTTGGGGGGTAACACTGAAGCTTTCTTT
cdr3_aa: CASRAAMELLGGNTEAFF
clone_size: .
j_call: TRBJ1-1
d_call: .
v_call: TRBV28

cdr3_nt: TGCGCCAGCAGCTTGGAGGGAGACAGGGGGCTGTACGAGCAGTACTTC
cdr3_aa: CASSLEGDRGLYEQYF
clone_size: few
j_call: TRBJ2-7
d_call: TRBD1
v_call: TRBV5-1

cdr3_nt: TGTGCCAGCAGGACAGGGGGCTGGGAGACCCAGTACTTC
cdr3_aa: CASRTGGWETQYF
clone_size: few
j_call: TRBJ2-5
d_call: TRBD1
v_call: TRBV28

cdr3_nt: TGTGCCAGCAAACCGTTCGGAGTCAGGGGGGCCTCTAACTATGGCTACACCTTC
cdr3_aa: CASKPFGVRGASNYGYTF
clone_size: .
j_call: TRBJ1-2
d_call: TRBD1
v_call: TRBV28

cdr3_nt: TGTGCCAGCAGCCAAGTCAGAGCCTATGGCTACACCTTC
cdr3_aa: CASSQVRAYGYTF
clone_size: few
j_call: TRBJ1-2
d_call: .
v_call: TRBV3-1

cdr3_nt: TGCAGCGTTGCAGGGGAGGGGGAAAAACTGTTTTTT
cdr3_aa: CSVAGEGEKLFF
clone_size: few
j_call: TRBJ1-4
d_call: .
v_call: TRBV29-1

cdr3_nt: TGTGCCAGCAGCCAAGGCCCTAGCAGCGGGGGTTACAATGAGCAGTTCTTC
cdr3_aa: CASSQGPSSGGYNEQFF
clone_size: .
j_call: TRBJ2-1
d_call: TRBD2
v_call: TRBV3-1

cdr3_nt: TGCGCCAGCAGCTTGGCGGGACTAGCGGGGGCCGACGATACGCAGTATTTT
cdr3_aa: CASSLAGLAGADDTQYF
clone_size: .
j_call: TRBJ2-3
d_call: TRBD2
v_call: TRBV5-1